This T cell receptor beta chain is from a study of blood T cell repertoires in COVID-19. The overall study: Acute and convalescent COVID-19 specimens originated in the United States, Italy and Spain. PBMCs, B-cell-depleted T cells, or T cells were the source of the cDNA or gDNA that made up the material.

In the authors' methods: Cell counts per sample came from amplifying reference gene primers. Data came from immunoSEQ multiplex PCR; TCRdb stores just in-frame clones and leaves some out. The V and J calls and clone size are taken from that table; D and trimming were inferred from the DNA. The profile covers under 200,000 clones, with more than 70% appearing a single time and around 6.6% taken by the ten largest. This clone appeared a few times. The sequence was collected from a man aged 50-60 years with active or convalescent COVID-19. The sample taken for sequencing was peripheral blood.

CDR3 DNA: TGTGCCAGCACGATAGCGGGGGCAACCAATGAGCAGTTCTTC. Protein sequence: CASTIAGATNEQFF. The rearrangement uses TRBV7-2 and TRBJ2-1; 9 nucleotides line up with TRBD2. Germline V gene data show CDR1 as SGHTA and CDR2 as FQGNSA. V lost 7 bases to trimming and J lost 6 bases; unmatched junction nucleotides: 7. This CDR3 has 14 residues.